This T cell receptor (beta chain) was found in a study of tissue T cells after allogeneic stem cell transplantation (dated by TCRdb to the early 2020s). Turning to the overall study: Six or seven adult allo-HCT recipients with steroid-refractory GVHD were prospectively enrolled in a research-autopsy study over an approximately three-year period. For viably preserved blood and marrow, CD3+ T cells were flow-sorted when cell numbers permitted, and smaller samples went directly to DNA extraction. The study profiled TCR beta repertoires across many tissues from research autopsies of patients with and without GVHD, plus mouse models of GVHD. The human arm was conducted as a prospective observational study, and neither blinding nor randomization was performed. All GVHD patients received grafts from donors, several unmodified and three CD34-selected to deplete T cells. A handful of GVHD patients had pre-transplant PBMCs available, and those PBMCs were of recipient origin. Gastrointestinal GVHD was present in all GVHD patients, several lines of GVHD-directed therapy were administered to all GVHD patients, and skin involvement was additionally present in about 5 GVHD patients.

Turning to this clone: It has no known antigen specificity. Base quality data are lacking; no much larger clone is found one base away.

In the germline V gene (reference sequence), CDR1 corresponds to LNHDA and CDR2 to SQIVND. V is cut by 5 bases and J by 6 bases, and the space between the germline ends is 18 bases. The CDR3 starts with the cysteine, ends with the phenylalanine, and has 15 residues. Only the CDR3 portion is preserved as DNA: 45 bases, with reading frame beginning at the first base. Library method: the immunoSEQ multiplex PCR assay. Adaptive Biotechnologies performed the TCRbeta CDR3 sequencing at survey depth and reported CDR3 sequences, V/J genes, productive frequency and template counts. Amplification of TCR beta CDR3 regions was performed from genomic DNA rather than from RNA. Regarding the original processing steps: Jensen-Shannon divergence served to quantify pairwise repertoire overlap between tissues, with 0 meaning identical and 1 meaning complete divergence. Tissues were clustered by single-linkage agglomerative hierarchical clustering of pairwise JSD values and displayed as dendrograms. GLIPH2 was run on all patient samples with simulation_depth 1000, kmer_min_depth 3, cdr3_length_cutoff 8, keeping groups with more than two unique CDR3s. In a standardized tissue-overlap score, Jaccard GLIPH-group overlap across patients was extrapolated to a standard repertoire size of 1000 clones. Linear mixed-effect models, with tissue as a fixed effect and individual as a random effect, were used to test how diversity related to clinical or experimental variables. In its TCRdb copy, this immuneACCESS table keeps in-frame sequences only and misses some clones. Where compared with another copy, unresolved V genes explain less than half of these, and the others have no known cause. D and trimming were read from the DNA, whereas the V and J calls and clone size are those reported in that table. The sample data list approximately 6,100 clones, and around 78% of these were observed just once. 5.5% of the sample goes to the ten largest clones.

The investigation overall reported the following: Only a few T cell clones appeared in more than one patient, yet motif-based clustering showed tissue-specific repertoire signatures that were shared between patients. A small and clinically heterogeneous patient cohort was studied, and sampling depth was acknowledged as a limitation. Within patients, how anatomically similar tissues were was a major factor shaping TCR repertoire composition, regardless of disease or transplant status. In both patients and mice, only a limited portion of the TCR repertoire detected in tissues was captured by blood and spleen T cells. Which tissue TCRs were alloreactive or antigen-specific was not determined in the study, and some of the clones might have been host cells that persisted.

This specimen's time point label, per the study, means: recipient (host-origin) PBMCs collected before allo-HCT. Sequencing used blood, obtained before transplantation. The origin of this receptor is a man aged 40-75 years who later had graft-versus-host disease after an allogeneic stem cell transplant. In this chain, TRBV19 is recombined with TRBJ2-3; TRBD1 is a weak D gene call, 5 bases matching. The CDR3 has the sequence CASSVGAGQLDTQYF. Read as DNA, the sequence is TGTGCCAGTAGTGTTGGGGCAGGCCAGCTTGATACGCAGTATTTT.